The TCR beta chain under discussion was sequenced for a study of persistence of HIV-infected CD4 T cells. In germline, CDR1 is MNHEY, CDR2 SMNVEV (reference sequence). The length of the CDR3 is 17 residues. The V gene end was trimmed by 8 bases and the J gene end by 1 base; junction bases not matched to a gene: 16. Overall study results and limits: Degenerate expanded CDR3beta sequences were enriched among CMV- and Gag-responding cells.

Anti-CD3/anti-CD28 beads served as a nonspecific positive control stimulus. CD4+ T cells upregulating both CD40 ligand and CD69 were sorted as responding cells. Of note for this clone: Its target is not known.

Sequencing used immunoSEQ version 4 in survey mode. Some clones are missing from TCRdb's copy, which holds only in-frame ones; the method was immunoSEQ multiplex PCR. The sample has tens of thousands of clones, over 80% seen once. Specimen: CD4+ T cells sorted from PBMCs after roughly 18-hour stimulation, collected from a patient who received antiretroviral therapy. The receptor comes from an adult woman with HIV who was CMV-seropositive. The rearrangement joins TRBV27 to TRBJ2-7; 8 nucleotides agree with TRBD2. CDR3 amino acids: CASGRAGGLGGSYEQYF. The CDR3 nucleotides are TGTGCCAGCGGTCGGGCGGGAGGCCTTGGCGGATCCTACGAGCAGTACTTC.